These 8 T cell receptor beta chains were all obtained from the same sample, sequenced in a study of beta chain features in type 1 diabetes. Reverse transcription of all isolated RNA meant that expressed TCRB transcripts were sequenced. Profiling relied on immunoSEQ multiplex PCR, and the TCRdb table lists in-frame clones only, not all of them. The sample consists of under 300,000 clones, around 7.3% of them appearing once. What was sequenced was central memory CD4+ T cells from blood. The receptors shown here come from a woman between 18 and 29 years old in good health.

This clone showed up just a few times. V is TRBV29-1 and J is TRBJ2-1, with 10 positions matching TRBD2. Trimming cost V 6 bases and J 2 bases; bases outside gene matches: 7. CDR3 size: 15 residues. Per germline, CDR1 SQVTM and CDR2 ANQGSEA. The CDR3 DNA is TGCAGCGTCGCAGGACTAGCGGAAACCTACAATGAGCAGTTCTTC. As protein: CSVAGLAETYNEQFF.

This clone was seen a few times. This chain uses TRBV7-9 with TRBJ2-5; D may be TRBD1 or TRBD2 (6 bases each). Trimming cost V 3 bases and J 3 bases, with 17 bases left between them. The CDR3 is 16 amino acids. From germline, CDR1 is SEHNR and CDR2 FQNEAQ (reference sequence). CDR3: CASSFGPGAGEETQYF. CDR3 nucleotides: TGTGCCAGCAGCTTCGGTCCGGGGGCAGGTGAAGAGACCCAGTACTTC.

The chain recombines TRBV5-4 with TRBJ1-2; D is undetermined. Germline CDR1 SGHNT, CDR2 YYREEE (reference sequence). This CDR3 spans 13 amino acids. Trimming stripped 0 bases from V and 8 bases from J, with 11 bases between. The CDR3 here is CASSLAGVGGYTF. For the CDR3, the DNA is TGTGCCAGCAGCTTGGCCGGGGTCGGAGGCTACACCTTC.

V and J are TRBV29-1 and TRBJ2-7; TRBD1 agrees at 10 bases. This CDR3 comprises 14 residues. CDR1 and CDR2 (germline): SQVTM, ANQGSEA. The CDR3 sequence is CSITKGTGVYEQYF. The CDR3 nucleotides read TGCAGTATAACAAAGGGGACAGGGGTCTACGAGCAGTACTTC.

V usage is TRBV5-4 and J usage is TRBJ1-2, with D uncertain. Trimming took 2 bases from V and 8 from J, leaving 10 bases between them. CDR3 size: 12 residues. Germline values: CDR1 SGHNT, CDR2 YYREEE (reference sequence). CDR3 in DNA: TGTGCCAGCAGCTTTGAGGCGTGGGGCTACACCTTC. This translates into CASSFEAWGYTF.

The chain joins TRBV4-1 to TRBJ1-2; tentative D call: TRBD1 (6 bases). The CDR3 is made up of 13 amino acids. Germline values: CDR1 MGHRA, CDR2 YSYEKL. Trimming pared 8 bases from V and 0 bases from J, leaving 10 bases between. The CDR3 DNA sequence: TGCGCCAGCGGTGGACAGACTAACTATGGCTACACCTTC. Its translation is CASGGQTNYGYTF.

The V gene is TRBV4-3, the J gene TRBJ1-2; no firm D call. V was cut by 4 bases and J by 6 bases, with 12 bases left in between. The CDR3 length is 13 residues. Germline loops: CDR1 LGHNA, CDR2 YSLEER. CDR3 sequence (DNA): TGCGCCAGCAGCCCAGGACTAGAGGATGGCTACACCTTC. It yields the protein CASSPGLEDGYTF.

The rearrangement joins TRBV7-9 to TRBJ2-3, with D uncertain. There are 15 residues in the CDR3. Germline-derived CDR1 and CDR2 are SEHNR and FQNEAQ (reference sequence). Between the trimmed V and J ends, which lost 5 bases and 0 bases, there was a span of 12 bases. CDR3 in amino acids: CASSRWAESTDTQYF. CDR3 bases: TGTGCCAGCAGCCGGTGGGCGGAGAGCACAGATACGCAGTATTTT.